The rows below give T cell receptor beta chains drawn from one sample of a study of T-cell reconstitution after alpha-beta-depleted transplantation in children. TCRdb analysed the PCR reads with MiXCR anew, one entry per CDR3 protein. The table includes roughly 110,000 distinct CDR3 sequences, 10% detected once. Source: PBMCs, taken before TCRalphabeta/CD19-depleted stem cell transplant. The receptors stem from a boy aged 2 to 10 with acute lymphoblastic leukemia, due to receive a stem cell transplant. Both conserved end residues are part of each CDR3. D genes are given only for firm matches. Rows give clone size only sometimes, using once, few, many, or a class for an expanded clone.

TRBV18	TRBJ1-1	NA	few	TGTGCCAGCTCACCACCGTCGGGAGCCCTGAACACTGAAGCTTTCTTT	CASSPPSGALNTEAFF
TRBV2	TRBJ2-5	NA	NA	TGTGCCAGCAGTAAGACGAGGCAAGAGACCCAGTACTTC	CASSKTRQETQYF
TRBV4-1	TRBJ2-7	TRBD2	NA	TGCGCCAGCAGCCCCGGGAGGACCGGGGCCGCACCTTACGAGCAGTACTTC	CASSPGRTGAAPYEQYF
TRBV11-2	TRBJ2-5	TRBD1	many	TGTGCCAGCAGCTTAATCTTCGGGACAGAATTACAAGAGACCCAGTACTTC	CASSLIFGTELQETQYF
TRBV14	TRBJ2-5	NA	NA	TGTGCCAGCAGCCAAGATCTTGCTGGACGTGGGGAGACCCAGTACTTC	CASSQDLAGRGETQYF
TRBV4-2	TRBJ2-1	NA	many	TGTGCCAGCAGCCGGACTCCTGAATGGAATGAGCAGTTCTTC	CASSRTPEWNEQFF
TRBV24-1	TRBJ2-1	NA	many	TGTGCCACCAGTGACACTAGAGTCCATGAGCAGTTCTTC	CATSDTRVHEQFF
TRBV7-8	TRBJ1-5	NA	NA	TGTGCCAGCAGCTTAAGTATTAGCAATCAGCCCCAGCATTTT	CASSLSISNQPQHF
TRBV27	TRBJ2-7	TRBD1	few	TGTGCCAGCAGTTTCACCGACAGGGTGTACGAGCAGTACTTC	CASSFTDRVYEQYF
TRBV5-1	TRBJ2-2	NA	many	TGCGCCAGCCGCCGGGAGACCACCCCCACCGGGGAGCTGTTTTTT	CASRRETTPTGELFF
TRBV12-3/TRBV12-4	TRBJ1-5	NA	many	TGTGCCAGCACTCTGTCCGGCCTCAATCAGCCCCAGCATTTT	CASTLSGLNQPQHF
TRBV28	TRBJ2-7	TRBD2	NA	TGTGCCAGCAGTTACCCTACTAGCGGGGCTTCCTACGAGCAGTACTTC	CASSYPTSGASYEQYF
TRBV5-6	TRBJ2-1	NA	NA	TGTGCCAGCAGCTTGGGTGACGGCGACTACAATGAGCAGTTCTTC	CASSLGDGDYNEQFF
TRBV20-1	TRBJ2-5	TRBD1	few	TGCAGTGCTAGAGTAAATGGGGGGACAGGGAATCATTGGACCCAGTACTTC	CSARVNGGTGNHWTQYF
TRBV10-3	TRBJ1-5	TRBD1	many	TGTGCCGTACAGGGGGCTTTGGACAATCAGCCCCAGCATTTT	CAVQGALDNQPQHF
TRBV5-1	TRBJ2-4	NA	NA	TGCGCCAGCAGCTTGGGGGGAGTCGAGAACATTCAGTACTTC	CASSLGGVENIQYF
TRBV20-1	TRBJ2-1	NA	NA	TGCAGTGCCCAACGGTCTACCCTCAATGAGCAGTTCTTC	CSAQRSTLNEQFF
TRBV9	TRBJ1-2	NA	NA	TGTGCCAGCAGCGCCCGATGGGTAGAGACAGAGGGCTACACCTTC	CASSARWVETEGYTF
TRBV2	TRBJ2-3	NA	NA	TGTGCCAGCAGGGTCTCTCCAGATACGCAGTATTTT	CASRVSPDTQYF
TRBV4-2	TRBJ1-5	TRBD1	NA	TGTGCCAGCAGCCAAGGAGGGGCGGACAGGAGCCATCAGCCCCAGCATTTT	CASSQGGADRSHQPQHF
TRBV4-2	TRBJ2-1	TRBD2	NA	TGTGCCAGCAGCCATCACGGGACTAGCTCCTACAATGAGCAGTTCTTC	CASSHHGTSSYNEQFF
TRBV5-1	TRBJ2-3	NA	NA	TGCGCCAGCAGCTTCACCACAGATACGCAGTATTTT	CASSFTTDTQYF
TRBV7-8	TRBJ2-2	TRBD2	many	TGTGCCAGCAGATCGACTCCGGGACTAGGAACCGGGGAGCTGTTTTTT	CASRSTPGLGTGELFF
TRBV10-3	TRBJ2-7	TRBD2	once	TGTGCCATCAGCCAGCACGGCGGGAGCTCCTACGAGCAGTACTTC	CAISQHGGSSYEQYF
TRBV5-1	TRBJ2-7	NA	few	TGCGCCAGCAGCTTGGGTGGCGGGACTTCCGAGCAGTACTTC	CASSLGGGTSEQYF
TRBV29-1	TRBJ2-1	TRBD1	NA	TGCAGCGCCTTGGACAGGGGAAATGAGCAGTTCTTC	CSALDRGNEQFF
TRBV5-1	TRBJ2-3	NA	few	TGCGCCAGCAGCTTGGCCCAGAGTACGCAGTATTTT	CASSLAQSTQYF